The 31 T cell receptor beta chains listed next were all sequenced from one sample in a study of technical replicates of blood from several donors. Assay: immunoSEQ multiplex PCR; the TCRdb copy retains only in-frame clones and omits some. The sample holds tens of thousands of clones, 90% seen once. The specimen sequenced was PBMCs. These receptors came from a human donor in good health. Some clones in this sample may be carry-over from other donors' samples.

The chain uses TRBV18 and TRBJ1-1; D gene uncertain. V was trimmed by 0 bases and J by 0 bases, leaving 8 bases between them. There are 15 residues in the CDR3. Germline assignment: CDR1 KGHSH and CDR2 LQKENI. For the CDR3, the DNA is TGTGCCAGCTCACCACCGTCCGGGGTGAACACTGAAGCTTTCTTT. This translates into CASSPPSGVNTEAFF.

This chain uses TRBV21-1 with TRBJ1-6; TRBD1 was called by the table and not checked on the DNA. TRBV21-1 is a pseudogene. There are 17 residues in the CDR3. CDR3 sequence reads: CASSGDRTNPYNSPLHF. Written as DNA, the CDR3 is TGTGCCAGCAGCGGGGACAGAACAAATCCTTATAATTCACCCCTCCACTTT.

V gene TRBV7-8 combines with J gene TRBJ1-6; TRBD1 aligns across 7 bases. Trimming at V came to 2 bases and at J to 7 bases, leaving 8 bases not matched to a gene. CDR3 length: 16 residues. The V gene's germline CDR1 is SGHVS and CDR2 FQNEAQ. CDR3 in DNA: TGTGCCAGCAGCTTACGGACGGAGGGGGCAAATTCACCCCTCCACTTT. The encoded protein is CASSLRTEGANSPLHF.

The chain recombines TRBV7-3 with TRBJ2-1; D is perhaps TRBD1 (6 bases). The V and J ends lost 5 bases and 1 base respectively, with 12 bases between them. Germline CDR1 is SGHTA and CDR2 is FQGTGA. The CDR3 is made up of 15 amino acids. The DNA of the CDR3 is TGTGCCAGCAGCCTTGACAGGCGATCCTACAATGAGCAGTTCTTC. This sequence encodes CASSLDRRSYNEQFF.

The CDR3 loop reads CASRFSSGGPETQYF. The CDR3 region has the DNA TGTGCCAGCAGGTTTTCTAGCGGGGGGCCGGAGACCCAGTACTTC. The rearrangement uses TRBV7-6 and TRBJ2-5; 11 bases are shared with TRBD2. Germline CDR1 is SGHVS and CDR2 is FNYEAQ. V lost 6 bases, J lost 5 bases, and 8 bases stayed unmatched. The CDR3 consists of 15 residues. The whole variable domain, filled in from reference TRBV7-6 and TRBJ2-5, reads GAGVSQSPRYKVTKRGQDVALRCDPISGHVSLYWYRQALGQGPEFLTYFNYEAQQDKSGLPNDRFSAERPEGSISTLTIQRTEQRDSAMYRCASRFSSGGPETQYFGPGTRLLVL.

The chain recombines TRBV6-6 with TRBJ2-7; 7 positions match TRBD1. After removal of 5 bases from V and 7 bases from J, the junction contained 8 bases not matched to a gene. Germline V lookup: CDR1 MNHNY, CDR2 SVGAGI (reference sequence). The CDR3 has 13 residues. In DNA form, the CDR3 reads TGTGCCAGCAGTACAACAGGGGTTGGGGAGCAGTACTTC. Protein product: CASSTTGVGEQYF.

V usage is TRBV27 and J usage is TRBJ2-5; D may be TRBD2 (6 bases). Germline V gene sequence: CDR1 MNHEY, CDR2 SMNVEV (reference sequence). V lost 2 bases and J 2 bases, leaving 18 bases between the germline ends. There are 17 residues in the CDR3. The DNA of the CDR3 is TGTGCCAGCAGTTTAGTGGCTAGCGCCAACAGTCAAGAGACCCAGTACTTC. This encodes CASSLVASANSQETQYF.

This clone was recorded once. The V gene is TRBV5-1, the J gene TRBJ1-3, with TRBD1 as a possible D gene (6 bases). The V end lost 2 bases, the J end lost 0 bases, and 15 bases lay between the germline ends. Germline-derived CDR1 and CDR2 are SGHRS and YFSETQ. The CDR3 covers 17 residues. This chain's CDR3 is CASSFEGTSSSGNTIYF. In DNA form, the CDR3 reads TGCGCCAGCAGCTTTGAAGGGACATCCTCCTCTGGAAACACCATATATTTT.

J is TRBJ1-5 and V is TRBV27; D not certain. This CDR3 comprises 15 residues. Germline CDR1 reads MNHEY; CDR2 reads SMNVEV (reference sequence). Trimming cost V 0 bases and J 1 base, with 7 bases left between them. As DNA, the CDR3 is TGTGCCAGCAGTTTATCGTGGCAGAGCAATCAGCCCCAGCATTTT. Residues: CASSLSWQSNQPQHF.

The chain recombines TRBV2 with TRBJ2-2, with TRBD2 identical over 8 bases. CDR1 SNHLY and CDR2 FYNNEI come from the germline V gene. CDR3 length: 14 amino acids. V gave up 6 bases and J gave up 5 bases; unmatched junction bases: 5. The CDR3 loop is CASRAGGGTGELFF. The CDR3 bases are TGTGCCAGCAGGGCGGGGGGTGGAACCGGGGAGCTGTTTTTT. The complete variable domain, with remaining parts taken from reference TRBV2 and TRBJ2-2, reads EPEVTQTPSHQVTQMGQEVILRCVPISNHLYFYWYRQILGQKVEFLVSFYNNEISEKSEIFDDQFSVERPDGSNFTLKIRSTKLEDSAMYFCASRAGGGTGELFFGEGSRLTVL.

This chain links TRBV27 with TRBJ1-4; TRBD1 aligns across 7 bases. With 6 bases clipped from V and 8 bases from J, the junction kept 9 bases outside the gene matches. The CDR3 consists of 14 residues. Looked up from germline, CDR1 is MNHEY and CDR2 is SMNVEV (reference sequence). In nucleotides, the CDR3 is TGTGCCAGCAGGCCACATCAGGGGGAAGAAAAACTGTTTTTT. Protein product: CASRPHQGEEKLFF.

CDR3 sequence: CASSSGTGDTTNEKLFF. The CDR3, as DNA: TGTGCCAGCAGCTCCGGGACAGGGGATACAACTAATGAAAAACTGTTTTTT. The chain carries TRBV5-4 and TRBJ1-4, with 10 bases matching TRBD1. CDR3 size: 17 residues. Germline V gene data show CDR1 as SGHNT and CDR2 as YYREEE (reference sequence). The ends lost 3 bases at V and 0 bases at J; junction bases unmatched: 5. Together with reference TRBV5-4 and TRBJ1-4, the CDR3 gives the full variable domain: ETGVTQSPTHLIKTRGQQVTLRCSSQSGHNTVSWYQQALGQGPQFIFQYYREEENGRGNFPPRFSGLQFPNYSSELNVNALELDDSALYLCASSSGTGDTTNEKLFFGSGTQLSVL.

The V gene is TRBV7-9, the J gene TRBJ2-7, with D possibly matching TRBD2 (6 bases). Trimming left V 8 bases short and J 2 bases short, with 13 bases between. Per germline, CDR1 SEHNR and CDR2 FQNEAQ (reference sequence). The CDR3 sequence is 13 residues long. DNA of the CDR3: TGTGCCAGCTCTGGTCCGGGGGCCTACGAGCAGTACTTC. Residues: CASSGPGAYEQYF.

The chain uses TRBV6-6 and TRBJ1-2; D may be TRBD1 (5 bases). Looked up from germline, CDR1 is MNHNY and CDR2 is SVGAGI (reference sequence). Trimming took off 7 bases at V and 3 bases at J, with 15 bases between the two ends. The CDR3 is 14 residues long. CDR3 coding DNA: TGTGCCAGCAAGGGGCCAGGTTGGGACTATGGCTACACCTTC. Protein product: CASKGPGWDYGYTF.

The J gene is TRBJ2-1, the V gene TRBV9; 9 nucleotides agree with TRBD2. Unmatched junction bases numbered 3, after V lost 4 bases and J lost 1 base. This CDR3 spans 15 amino acids. The germline V gene encodes CDR1 SGDLS and CDR2 YYNGEE. The CDR3 region has the DNA TGTGCCAGCAGCAATCTAGCGGGGTCCTACAATGAGCAGTTCTTC. Its translation is CASSNLAGSYNEQFF.

The rearrangement joins TRBV7-9 to TRBJ2-1, with TRBD2 matching over 7 bases. Germline V gene data show CDR1 as SEHNR and CDR2 as FQNEAQ (reference sequence). Losses at the gene ends were 7 bases for V and 4 bases for J; bases not matched to a gene: 10. The CDR3 consists of 15 residues. The CDR3 DNA is TGTGCCAGCACGAGGGACGCTAGCGGTTACAATGAGCAGTTCTTC. This encodes CASTRDASGYNEQFF.

The chain recombines TRBV7-3 with TRBJ2-1; D is unresolved. Germline V gives CDR1 SGHTA, CDR2 FQGTGA. V lost 2 bases to trimming and J lost 5 bases, with 7 bases between them. CDR3 length: 13 residues. CDR3 DNA: TGTGCCAGCAGCTTAGGGCTTAACAATGAGCAGTTCTTC. Translating it yields CASSLGLNNEQFF. The full variable domain, with the rest looked up from reference TRBV7-3 and TRBJ2-1, is GAGVSQTPSNKVTEKGKYVELRCDPISGHTALYWYRQSLGQGPEFLIYFQGTGAADDSGLPNDRFFAVRPEGSVSTLKIQRTERGDSAVYLCASSLGLNNEQFFGPGTRLTVL.

The V call is TRBV30, the J call TRBJ2-1, with D unclear. The V gene's germline CDR1 is GTSNPN and CDR2 SVGIG (reference sequence). The CDR3 is made up of 13 amino acids. V was trimmed by 1 base and J by 5 bases, leaving 9 bases between them. Written as DNA, the CDR3 is TGTGCCTGGAGTGAAGGTGAGGACAATGAGCAGTTCTTC. It is translated as CAWSEGEDNEQFF.

This chain's CDR3 is CASGQGAWAGGDTDTQYF. The CDR3 coding sequence is TGTGCCAGCGGACAGGGGGCTTGGGCGGGGGGAGACACAGATACGCAGTATTTT. This sequence joins TRBV21-1 and TRBJ2-3; whether TRBD1, the table's D call, matches the DNA was not checked. TRBV21-1 is an annotated pseudogene. There are 18 residues in the CDR3.

CDR3 in amino acids: CASRSPLGNEQFF. The CDR3 DNA is TGTGCCAGCAGGTCCCCACTAGGGAATGAGCAGTTCTTC. V usage is TRBV7-2 and J usage is TRBJ2-1, with D tentatively TRBD2 (5 bases). Trimming took off 6 bases at V and 7 bases at J, with 13 bases between the two ends. The CDR3 totals 13 residues. Germline CDR1 reads SGHTA; CDR2 reads FQGNSA.

The rearrangement uses TRBV23-1 and TRBJ1-1, with 8 bases identical to TRBD1. TRBV23-1 has ORF status, its function being uncertain. CDR3 length equals 14 residues. V was pared by 7 bases and J by 3 bases, with 7 bases of the junction left unmatched. The CDR3 loop reads CASIRQGADTEAFF. The CDR3 DNA reads as TGCGCCAGCATCAGGCAGGGGGCTGACACTGAAGCTTTCTTT.

CDR3 bases: TGTGCCAGCAGCTCGACAGGGTTTGGAGATCAGCCCCAGCATTTT. Translation: CASSSTGFGDQPQHF. The chain uses TRBV7-8 and TRBJ1-5; TRBD1 matches at 7 bases. After removal of 4 bases from V and 5 bases from J, the junction contained 8 bases not matched to a gene. There are 15 residues in the CDR3. Germline CDR1 and CDR2: SGHVS and FQNEAQ.

This rearrangement joins TRBV30 to TRBJ2-2, with 7 bases fitting TRBD1. Per the germline V gene, CDR1 is GTSNPN and CDR2 is SVGIG (reference sequence). The CDR3 is made up of 16 amino acids. V lost 3 bases and J lost 6; bases outside the gene matches: 13. Written as DNA, the CDR3 is TGTGCCTGGAGGGATGGAGGCAGGGGGAATGCCGGGGAGCTGTTTTTT. It translates to CAWRDGGRGNAGELFF.

The chain has TRBV7-2 and TRBJ2-7; perhaps TRBD2 as D (5 bases). The V gene lost 5 bases and the J gene lost 5 bases, with 10 bases spanning the gap. The CDR3 loop spans 12 amino acids. Germline V gene data show CDR1 as SGHTA and CDR2 as FQGNSA. The CDR3 is CASSSGVHEQYF. In nucleotides, the CDR3 is TGTGCCAGCAGCAGCGGAGTCCACGAGCAGTACTTC.

This sequence joins TRBV27 and TRBJ2-2; no clear D. CDR1 and CDR2 from the germline V gene are MNHEY and SMNVEV (reference sequence). Trimming removed 0 bases from V and 1 base from J, with 9 bases in between. The CDR3 is 16 residues long. The CDR3 nucleotides read TGTGCCAGCAGTTTATCCGGATCTAGGAACACCGGGGAGCTGTTTTTT. Translated, it gives CASSLSGSRNTGELFF.

J is TRBJ1-2 and V is TRBV10-3, with D unclear. The V end lost 10 bases, the J end lost 4 bases, and 13 bases lay between the germline ends. The CDR3 has 12 amino acids. CDR1 is ENHRY and CDR2 is SYGVKD in the germline V gene. This chain's CDR3 is CATGQAFYGYTF. CDR3 sequence (DNA): TGTGCCACTGGGCAGGCATTCTATGGCTACACCTTC.

The V call is TRBV9, the J call TRBJ2-2; possibly TRBD1 for D (6 bases). Germline V CDR1 and CDR2: SGDLS, YYNGEE. This CDR3 contains 14 residues. V was cut by 6 bases and J by 5 bases, with 14 bases left in between. The CDR3 protein is CASTWDTGTGELFF. Written as DNA, the CDR3 is TGTGCCAGCACCTGGGACACCGGGACCGGGGAGCTGTTTTTT.

The chain joins TRBV7-9 to TRBJ1-2; D is undetermined. With 2 bases removed from V and 2 bases from J, the gap between germline ends came to 9 bases. The CDR3 runs to 14 residues. The V gene's germline CDR1 is SEHNR and CDR2 FQNEAQ (reference sequence). The chain's CDR3 is CASSLLGPNYGYTF. As DNA, the CDR3 is TGTGCCAGCAGCTTACTTGGGCCAAACTATGGCTACACCTTC.

The V gene is TRBV12-5, the J gene TRBJ1-3; D is unclear. The CDR3 extends over 15 amino acids. Germline loops: CDR1 LGHNT, CDR2 FRNRAP. With 1 base removed from V and 0 bases from J, the gap between germline ends came to 7 bases. The CDR3 bases are TGTGCTAGTGGTTTGGGACTGACCTCTGGAAACACCATATATTTT. Translated, it gives CASGLGLTSGNTIYF.

This clone was counted a few times. The V gene is TRBV5-1, the J gene TRBJ1-5; D uncertain. From germline, CDR1 is SGHRS and CDR2 YFSETQ. The CDR3 runs to 13 residues. V was cut by 8 bases and J by 0 bases, with 9 bases left in between. CDR3 coding DNA: TGCGCCAGTTCCCAGTATAGCAATCAGCCCCAGCATTTT. It specifies CASSQYSNQPQHF.

The chain is built from TRBV29-1 and TRBJ1-2; no definite D call. Germline CDR1 and CDR2: SQVTM and ANQGSEA. Trimming took off 6 bases at V and 6 bases at J, with 14 bases between the two ends. The length of the CDR3 is 12 residues. The CDR3 loop reads CSVEPQTHGYTF. The CDR3 DNA follows: TGCAGCGTGGAGCCCCAAACCCATGGCTACACCTTC. The full variable domain, with the rest looked up from reference TRBV29-1 and TRBJ1-2, is SAVISQKPSRDICQRGTSLTIQCQVDSQVTMMFWYRQQPGQSLTLIATANQGSEATYESGFVIDKFPISRPNLTFSTLTVSNMSPEDSSIYLCSVEPQTHGYTFGSGTRLTVV.